This T cell receptor beta chain was identified during a study of T cell repertoires in cytomegalovirus infection. Study-wide context: Recently identified HLA-C-restricted CMV epitopes were used, and well-studied HLA-B-restricted CMV epitopes were used as well. Matching HLA type and CMV infection were both indicated by public TCR beta signatures. General study points: The ex vivo response was dominated by HLA-C-restricted CMV-specific TCR beta clonotypes. Based on cumulative public TCR beta family frequency, carriers of CMV plus the relevant HLA were identified.

In its sample, this clonotype was seen many times. Its specificity is not known. CDR3 length: 15 residues. V was pared by 3 bases and J by 2 bases, with 12 bases between. CDR1 is SGHTA and CDR2 is FQGNSA in the germline V gene. TCRdb itself ran the reads through MiXCR, one entry per CDR3 protein. The repertoire includes approximately 470,000 distinct CDR3 sequences, about 42% of them detected once, and roughly two fifths sits in the top ten. The clonotype comes from a human donor in good health (CMV status not recorded). Some clones in this sample may be carry-over from other donors' samples. The sequences come from cultured PBMCs, collected from culture after CMV antigen stimulation. This chain connects TRBV7-2 to TRBJ2-3; D gene ambiguous. The CDR3 protein is CASSFGVQYTDTQYF. The DNA for the CDR3 is TGTGCCAGCAGCTTTGGGGTCCAATACACAGATACGCAGTATTTT.